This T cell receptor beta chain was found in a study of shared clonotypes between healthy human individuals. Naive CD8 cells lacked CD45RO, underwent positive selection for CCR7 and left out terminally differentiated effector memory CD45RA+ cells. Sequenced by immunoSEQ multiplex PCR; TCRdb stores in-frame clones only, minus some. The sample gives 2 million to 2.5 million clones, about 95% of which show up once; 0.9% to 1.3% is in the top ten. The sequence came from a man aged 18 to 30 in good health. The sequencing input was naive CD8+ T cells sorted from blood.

The CDR3 DNA follows: TGTGCCAGCAGTGACCAGGGGACAGTTGTTTATCAGCCCCAGCATTTT. Translation: CASSDQGTVVYQPQHF. The genes are TRBV6-1 and TRBJ1-5; 7 nucleotides match TRBD1. Germline trimming cut 3 bases from V and 5 bases from J; bases unmatched to any gene: 10. This CDR3 is 16 amino acids long. Per germline, CDR1 MNHNS and CDR2 SASEGT.